The text below deals with one TCR beta chain. The antigen is undetermined. The PCR used 60 Vbeta and 13 Jbeta primers. TCRdb's table, derived via immunoSEQ multiplex PCR, lists solely in-frame clones and lacks some. In the table there are about 130,000 clones, roughly 75% of which are singletons. This CDR3 region has 14 residues. This record comes from a study of cytomegalovirus exposure and HLA in healthy donors. General study points: Highly shared variants forming one cluster were likely a sequencing artifact. Earlier results showed most TCR beta V segments being productive about 87% or about 30% of the time.

Sequenced input: PBMCs. This TCR came from a female donor in good health and CMV-seronegative. The chain combines TRBV21-1 with TRBJ2-3; TRBD2 is the table's D call, not checked against the DNA. TRBV21-1 is marked as a pseudogene. CDR3 loop: CASFGGASTDTQYF. The CDR3 bases are TGTGCCAGCTTTGGGGGGGCCAGCACAGATACGCAGTATTTT.